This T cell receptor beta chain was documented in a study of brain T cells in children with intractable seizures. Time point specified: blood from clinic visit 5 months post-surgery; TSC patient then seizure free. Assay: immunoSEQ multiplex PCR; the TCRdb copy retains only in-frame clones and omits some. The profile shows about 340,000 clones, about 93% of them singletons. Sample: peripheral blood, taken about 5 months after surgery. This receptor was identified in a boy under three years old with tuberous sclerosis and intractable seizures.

The CDR3 DNA reads TGTGCCAGTAGTATAGCGGGGGGGCGAACAGATACGCAGTATTTT. The encoded protein is CASSIAGGRTDTQYF. This chain uses TRBV19 with TRBJ2-3, with TRBD2 matching 8 bases. V gave up 1 base and J gave up 3 bases; unmatched junction bases: 3. The CDR3 sequence is 15 residues long. Germline CDR1 is LNHDA and CDR2 is SQIVND (reference sequence).